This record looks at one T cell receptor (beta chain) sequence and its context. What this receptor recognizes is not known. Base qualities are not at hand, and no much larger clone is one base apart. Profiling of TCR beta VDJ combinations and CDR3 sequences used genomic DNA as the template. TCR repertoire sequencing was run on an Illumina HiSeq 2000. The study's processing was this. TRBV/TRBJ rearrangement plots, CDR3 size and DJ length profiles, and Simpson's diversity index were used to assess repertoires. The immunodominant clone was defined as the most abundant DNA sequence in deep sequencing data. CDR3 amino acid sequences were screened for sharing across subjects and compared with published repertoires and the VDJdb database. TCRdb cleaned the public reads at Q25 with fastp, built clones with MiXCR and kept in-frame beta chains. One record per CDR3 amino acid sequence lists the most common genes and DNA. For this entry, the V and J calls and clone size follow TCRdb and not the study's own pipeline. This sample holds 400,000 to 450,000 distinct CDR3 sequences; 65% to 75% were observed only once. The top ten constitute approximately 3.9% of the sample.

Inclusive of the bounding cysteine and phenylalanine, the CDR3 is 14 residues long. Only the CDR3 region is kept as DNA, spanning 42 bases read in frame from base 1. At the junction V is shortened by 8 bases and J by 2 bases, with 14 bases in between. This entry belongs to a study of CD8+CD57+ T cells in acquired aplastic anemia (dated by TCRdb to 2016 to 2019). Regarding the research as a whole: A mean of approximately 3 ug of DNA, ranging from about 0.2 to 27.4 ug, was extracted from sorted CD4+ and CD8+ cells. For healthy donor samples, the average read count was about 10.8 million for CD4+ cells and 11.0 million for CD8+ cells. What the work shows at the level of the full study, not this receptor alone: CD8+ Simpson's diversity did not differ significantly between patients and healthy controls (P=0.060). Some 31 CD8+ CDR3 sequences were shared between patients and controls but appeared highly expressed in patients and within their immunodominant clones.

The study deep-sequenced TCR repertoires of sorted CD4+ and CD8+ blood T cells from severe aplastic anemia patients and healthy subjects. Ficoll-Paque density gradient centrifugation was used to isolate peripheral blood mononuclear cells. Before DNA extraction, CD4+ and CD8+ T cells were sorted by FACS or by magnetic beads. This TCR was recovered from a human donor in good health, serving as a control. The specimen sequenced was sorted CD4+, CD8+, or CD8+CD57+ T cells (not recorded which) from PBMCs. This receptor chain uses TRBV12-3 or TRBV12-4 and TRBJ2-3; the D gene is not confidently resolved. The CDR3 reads CASRADPITDTQYF. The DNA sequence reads TGTGCCAGCCGGGCGGACCCCATCACAGATACGCAGTATTTT.